This T cell receptor (beta chain) was documented in a study of shared clonotypes between healthy human individuals. Whole-study results and caveats: Clonotype sharing across donors was expected to vary with sequencing depth. Rarefaction showed that sequencing of sorted subsets was incomplete (despite large depth). Among non-shared clonotypes, generation probabilities were lower than among those shared by all four donors.

As concerns this clone: No antigen is known for it.

Produced via immunoSEQ multiplex PCR; TCRdb's table is partial and in-frame only. Of 800,000 to 950,000 clones in the sample, about 96% were seen once. Naive-designated CD8 cells lacked CD45RO, were positively enriched for CCR7, and omitted terminally differentiated effector memory CD45RA+ cells. Between the trimmed V and J ends, which lost 4 bases and 7 bases, there was a span of 16 bases. CDR3 length: 15 amino acids. The germline V gene has CDR1 MGHRA and CDR2 YSYEKL. The chain carries TRBV4-1 and TRBJ2-2; D gene uncertain. Specimen: naive CD8+ T cells sorted from blood. This clonotype was sampled from a man aged 25-45 years in good health. The DNA of the CDR3 is TGCGCCAGCAGCCCTGCCGCTGAGTTTGTCGGGGAGCTGTTTTTT. Translating gives CASSPAAEFVGELFF.